This T cell receptor (beta chain) was recovered during a study of blood T cell repertoires in COVID-19. Overall study context: Samples came from the United States, Italy and Spain, spanning acute and convalescent COVID-19.

J gave up 5 bases and V 3 bases, and 5 bases lay outside the gene matches. The CDR3 spans 16 residues. Germline V gene data show CDR1 as SGDLS and CDR2 as YYNGEE. Method: immunoSEQ multiplex PCR; TCRdb's copy keeps in-frame clones and lacks some. The data show 250,000 or so clones, about 91% seen once. The material sequenced was PBMCs or T cells enriched from blood (not recorded which). The TCR comes from a middle-aged man who had been exposed to COVID-19. V gene TRBV9 combines with J gene TRBJ2-3, with 14 positions matching TRBD2. This chain's CDR3 is CASSGLGLAGVDTQYF. The CDR3 bases are TGTGCCAGCAGCGGACTGGGACTAGCGGGAGTAGATACGCAGTATTTT.